This TCR beta chain was documented in a study of OX40 agonist ivuxolimab in advanced cancers. The protocol was immunoSEQ multiplex PCR, while the TCRdb copy is restricted to in-frame clones and leaves out a portion. The sample contains some 15,000 clones, about 77% of which appear only once. Study observations and caveats: The authors also found low normalized T-cell clonal expansion in some nonresponders. CD8+ T cells showed, on average, more clonal expansion than CD4+ cells.

Unmatched junction bases numbered 6, after V lost 5 bases and J lost 3 bases. CDR1 SEHNR and CDR2 FQNEAQ come from the germline V gene (reference sequence). The CDR3 totals 15 residues. This clone was found once. Its antigen remains unknown. The starting material was CD4+ or CD8+ T cells sorted from blood, obtained in a trial of the OX40 agonist ivuxolimab. The chain uses TRBV7-9 and TRBJ2-3; 9 bases match TRBD2. The sequence came from an adult with an advanced solid tumor such as melanoma, head and neck, liver or kidney cancer. In DNA form, the CDR3 reads TGTGCCAGCAGCCCTCGCGCGGGAGGGACAGATACGCAGTATTTT. It is translated as CASSPRAGGTDTQYF. Full variable domain (missing parts from reference TRBV7-9 and TRBJ2-3): DTGVSQNPRHKITKRGQNVTFRCDPISEHNRLYWYRQTLGQGPEFLTYFQNEAQLEKSRLLSDRFSAERPKGSFSTLEIQRTEQGDSAMYLCASSPRAGGTDTQYFGPGTRLTVL.